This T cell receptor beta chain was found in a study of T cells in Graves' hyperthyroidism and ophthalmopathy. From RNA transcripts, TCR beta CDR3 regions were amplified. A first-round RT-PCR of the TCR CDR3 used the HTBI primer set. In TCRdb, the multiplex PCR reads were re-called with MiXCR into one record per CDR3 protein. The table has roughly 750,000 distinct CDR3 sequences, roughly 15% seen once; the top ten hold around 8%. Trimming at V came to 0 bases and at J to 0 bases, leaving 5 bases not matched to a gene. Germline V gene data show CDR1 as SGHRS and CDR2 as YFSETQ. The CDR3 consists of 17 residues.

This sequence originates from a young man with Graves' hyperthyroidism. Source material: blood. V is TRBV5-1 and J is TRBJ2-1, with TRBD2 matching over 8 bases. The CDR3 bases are TGCGCCAGCAGCTTGGGACTAGCGACTAGCTCCTACAATGAGCAGTTCTTC. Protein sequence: CASSLGLATSSYNEQFF.